A selection of T cell receptor beta chains follows, all from one sample in a study of cytomegalovirus exposure and HLA in healthy donors. TCRdb's table, derived via immunoSEQ multiplex PCR, lists solely in-frame clones and lacks some. Here the sample spans 130,000 to 150,000 clones, 70% to 85% being singletons. The material sequenced was PBMCs. The source is a man aged 35-49 years in good health and CMV-seropositive. CDR3s include the opening cysteine and the closing phenylalanine or tryptophan.

TRBJ2-1 TRBV29-1 CSVVLGGGNEQFF
TRBJ2-1 TRBV7-9 CASSLSDQGFNAQFF
TRBJ2-5 TRBV5-8 CASSFFEGRYQETQYF
NA TRBV7-9 CASAGDNYEQYF
TRBJ1-1 TRBV18 CASSPGVSGSLEAFF
TRBJ2-5 TRBV7-2 CASRQDRVAGAQYF
TRBJ1-2 TRBV7-9 CASSITGTNYGYTF
TRBJ2-7 TRBV5-1 CASSPRREINEQYF
TRBJ2-1 TRBV9 CASSPIRTGAYNEQFF
TRBJ2-2 TRBV15 CATSRDRQSGELFF
TRBJ1-2 TRBV5-1 CASSLDWGANYGYTF
TRBJ2-7 TRBV29-1 CSVGQGVSYEQYF
TRBJ2-2 TRBV2 CASSELAGGTGELFF
TRBJ1-4 TRBV30 CAWGTGGGEKLFF
TRBJ2-3 TRBV6-1 CASRLTGTDTQYF
TRBJ2-5 TRBV7-3 CASSPALAGFQTQYF
TRBJ1-2 TRBV6-5 CASSSFLHTERYTF
TRBJ1-5 TRBV4-3 CASSQGTGSNQPQHF
TRBJ1-2 TRBV9 CASSVGDKYGYTF
TRBJ1-2 TRBV29-1 CSVRQGGNYGYTF
TRBJ2-7 TRBV5-1 CASSSTRTGQVKQYF
TRBJ1-3 TRBV9 CASSVAGGAGNTIYF
TRBJ2-3 TRBV5-1 CASSRGQGTDTQYF
TRBJ2-5 TRBV7-9 CASRRTVQETQYF
TRBJ2-7 TRBV7-6 CASSLISGQGAGSYEQYF
TRBJ1-2 TRBV5-1 CASSQVQGEDGYTF
TRBJ1-2 TRBV5-1 CASRPTGDYGYTF
TRBJ2-7 TRBV30 CAWRNQFPLAGGVFYEQYF
TRBJ1-1 TRBV9 CASSVVMNTEAFF
TRBJ1-2 TRBV18 CASSPNGQGNYGYTF
TRBJ2-2 TRBV7-2 CASSLVWSSGGFTGELFF
TRBJ1-3 TRBV19 CASSMKSQGRSGNTIYF
TRBJ2-3 TRBV25-1 CASRSGLAGDTQYF
TRBJ2-1 TRBV7-3 CASSLMAGSYNEQFF
TRBJ1-2 TRBV27 CASSSRTGAGAYTF
TRBJ2-1 TRBV27 CASSSTSGRDSYNEQFF
TRBJ1-3 TRBV6-5 CASSYSTLNSGNTIYF
TRBJ2-5 TRBV5-1 CASSRQEPRQETQYF
TRBJ1-2 TRBV6-5 CASTSDRNSYGYTF
TRBJ1-5 TRBV13 CASSLGRQGYQPQHF
TRBJ2-2 TRBV2 CASSVWFSGKTGELFF
TRBJ2-3 TRBV19 CASSIGTEALTDTQYF
TRBJ2-1 TRBV5-1 CASSLKGGSDNEQFF
TRBJ2-7 TRBV2 CANRDRGYEQYF
TRBJ1-6 TRBV7-3 CASSVGDRSPLHF
NA TRBV2 CATRDNAYEQYF
TRBJ1-2 TRBV18 CASSPGGSSNYGYTF
TRBJ1-2 TRBV27 CASSLKVGRVNGYTF